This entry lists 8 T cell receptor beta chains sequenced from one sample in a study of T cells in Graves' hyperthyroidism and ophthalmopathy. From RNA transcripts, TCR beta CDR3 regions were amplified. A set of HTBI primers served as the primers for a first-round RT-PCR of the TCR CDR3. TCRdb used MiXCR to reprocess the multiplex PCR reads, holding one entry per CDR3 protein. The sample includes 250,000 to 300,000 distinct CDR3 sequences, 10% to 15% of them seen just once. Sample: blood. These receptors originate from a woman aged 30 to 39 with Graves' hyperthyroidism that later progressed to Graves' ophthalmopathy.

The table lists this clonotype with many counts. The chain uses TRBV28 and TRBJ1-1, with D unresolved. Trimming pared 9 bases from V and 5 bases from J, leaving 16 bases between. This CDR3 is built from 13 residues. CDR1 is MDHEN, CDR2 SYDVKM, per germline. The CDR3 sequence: CASIYGVGTEAFF. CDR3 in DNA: TGTGCCAGTATATATGGCGTTGGGACTGAAGCTTTCTTT.

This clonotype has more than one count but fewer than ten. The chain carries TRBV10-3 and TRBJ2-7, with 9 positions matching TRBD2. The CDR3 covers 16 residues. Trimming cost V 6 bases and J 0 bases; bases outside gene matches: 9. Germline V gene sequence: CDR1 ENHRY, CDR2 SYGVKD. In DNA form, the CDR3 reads TGTGCCATCAGGGGGGGGAGCGGGGGGAGCTCCTACGAGCAGTACTTC. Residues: CAIRGGSGGSSYEQYF.

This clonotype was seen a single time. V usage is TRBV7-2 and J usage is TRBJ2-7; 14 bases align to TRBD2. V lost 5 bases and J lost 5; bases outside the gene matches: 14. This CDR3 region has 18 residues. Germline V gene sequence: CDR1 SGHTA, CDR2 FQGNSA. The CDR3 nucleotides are TGTGCCAGCAGCCGGGGGATAGCAGGACTAGCGGGAGGCAACGAGCAGTACTTC. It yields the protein CASSRGIAGLAGGNEQYF.

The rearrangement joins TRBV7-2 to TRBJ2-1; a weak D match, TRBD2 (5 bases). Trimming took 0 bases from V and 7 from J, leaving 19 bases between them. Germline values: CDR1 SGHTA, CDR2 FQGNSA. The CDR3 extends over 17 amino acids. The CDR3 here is CASSLADGLPPVNEQFF. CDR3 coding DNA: TGTGCCAGCAGCTTAGCAGACGGACTTCCACCGGTAAATGAGCAGTTCTTC.

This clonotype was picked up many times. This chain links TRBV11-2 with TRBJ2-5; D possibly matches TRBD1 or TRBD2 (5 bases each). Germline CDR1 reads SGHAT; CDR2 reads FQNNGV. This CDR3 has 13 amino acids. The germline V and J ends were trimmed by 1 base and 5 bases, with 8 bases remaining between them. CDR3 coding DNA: TGTGCCAGCAGCTTAGTGTGGGGGGAGACCCAGTACTTC. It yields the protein CASSLVWGETQYF.

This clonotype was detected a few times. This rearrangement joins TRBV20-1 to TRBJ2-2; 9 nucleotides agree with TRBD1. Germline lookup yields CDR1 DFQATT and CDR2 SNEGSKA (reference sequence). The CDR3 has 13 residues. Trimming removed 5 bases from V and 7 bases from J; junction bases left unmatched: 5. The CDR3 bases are TGCAGTGCTCCGGGACAGGGTAGCGGGGAGCTGTTTTTT. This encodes CSAPGQGSGELFF.

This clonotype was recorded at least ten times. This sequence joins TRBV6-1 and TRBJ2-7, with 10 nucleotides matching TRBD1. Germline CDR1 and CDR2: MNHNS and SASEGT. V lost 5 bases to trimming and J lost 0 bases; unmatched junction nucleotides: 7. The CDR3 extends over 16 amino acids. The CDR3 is CASSSDRGRYSYEQYF. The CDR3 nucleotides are TGTGCCAGCAGTTCAGACAGGGGGCGTTACTCCTACGAGCAGTACTTC.

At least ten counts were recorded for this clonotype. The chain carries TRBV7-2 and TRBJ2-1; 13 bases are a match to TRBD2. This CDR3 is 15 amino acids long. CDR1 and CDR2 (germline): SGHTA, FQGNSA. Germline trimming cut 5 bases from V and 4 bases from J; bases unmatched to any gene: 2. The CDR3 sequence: CASSRTSGGYNEQFF. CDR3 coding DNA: TGTGCCAGCAGCCGGACTAGCGGGGGTTACAATGAGCAGTTCTTC.